The 16 T cell receptor beta chains presented below share a single source sample, sequenced in a study of blood T cell repertoires in COVID-19. Assay used: immunoSEQ multiplex PCR; TCRdb lists only in-frame clones, some missing. The table shows 150,000 to 200,000 clones, with 88% occurring only once. Sequencing input: peripheral blood. The receptor source for this set is a human donor in a cohort sampled during active COVID-19.

This chain connects TRBV11-3 to TRBJ2-1; 8 bases are a match to TRBD2. Looked up from germline, CDR1 is SGHNT and CDR2 is YENEEA. V trimming: 0 bases; J trimming: 14 bases; junction bases outside the gene matches: 6. The CDR3 spans 13 residues. The CDR3 nucleotides are TGTGCCAGCAGCTTAGATCGGGGGGGCATCAAGTTCTTC. It encodes CASSLDRGGIKFF.

This clone was recorded a few times. The V and J genes are TRBV6-5 and TRBJ2-7, with TRBD2 as a possible D gene (6 bases). With 0 bases removed from V and 6 bases from J, the gap between germline ends came to 9 bases. The V gene's germline CDR1 is MNHEY and CDR2 SVGAGI. The CDR3 runs to 13 residues. CDR3 DNA sequence: TGTGCCAGCAGTTACTCGCGGGAATCCGAGCAGTACTTC. This sequence encodes CASSYSRESEQYF.

Of note for this clone: Other DNA variants within this sample encode the same CDR3. J is TRBJ2-7 and V is TRBV5-1, with 7 nucleotides matching TRBD2. The CDR3 covers 15 residues. Germline trimming cut 0 bases from V and 2 bases from J; bases unmatched to any gene: 5. Germline V gives CDR1 SGHRS, CDR2 YFSETQ. CDR3 bases: TGCGCCAGCAGCTTGGCCGGCGGGAGCACCTACGAGCAGTACTTC. Its protein is CASSLAGGSTYEQYF.

Concerning this clone itself: Other DNA sequences in this specimen translate into the identical CDR3. The chain employs TRBV4-3 and TRBJ2-3, with 10 positions matching TRBD2. The CDR3 has 16 amino acids. The J segment lost 4 bases and the V segment lost 1 base, leaving 5 bases of the junction unmatched. Germline V CDR1 and CDR2: LGHNA, YSLEER. CDR3 residues: CASSQVRGLAPDTQYF. CDR3 nucleotides: TGCGCCAGCAGCCAAGTCCGGGGACTAGCGCCAGATACGCAGTATTTT.

The chain is built from TRBV5-8 and TRBJ1-3, with a weak D call TRBD1 (5 bases). CDR3 length equals 17 residues. V lost 1 base, J lost 0 bases, and 14 bases lay in between. Germline V lookup: CDR1 SGHTS, CDR2 YDEGEE. CDR3 amino acids: CASSLNRIFLSGNTIYF. As DNA, the CDR3 is TGTGCCAGCAGCTTGAACAGGATATTCCTCTCTGGAAACACCATATATTTT.

The chain joins TRBV11-2 to TRBJ1-3, with unresolved D. The V end lost 4 bases, the J end lost 0 bases, and 4 bases lay between the germline ends. The V gene's germline CDR1 is SGHAT and CDR2 FQNNGV. The CDR3 totals 13 residues. CDR3 nucleotides: TGTGCCAGCAGCTATAACTCTGGAAACACCATATATTTT. This encodes CASSYNSGNTIYF.

The chain combines TRBV7-8 with TRBJ1-5; 10 bases agree with TRBD1. The CDR3 spans 14 residues. Trimming removed 2 bases from V and 7 bases from J; junction bases left unmatched: 2. Germline CDR1 and CDR2: SGHVS and FQNEAQ. CDR3 in amino acids: CASSLSDRGQPQHF. Written as DNA, the CDR3 is TGTGCCAGCAGCTTATCGGACAGGGGGCAGCCCCAGCATTTT.

The gene calls are TRBV6-5 and TRBJ2-1; 8 bases align to TRBD1. Germline CDR1 is MNHEY and CDR2 is SVGAGI. This CDR3 has 15 residues. With V trimmed by 10 bases and J by 0 bases, 8 bases remained unmatched. CDR3 residues: CANGDRSLSYNEQFF. CDR3 nucleotides: TGTGCCAATGGGGACAGGTCACTCTCCTACAATGAGCAGTTCTTC.

The chain has TRBV29-1 and TRBJ2-3, with D perhaps TRBD1 (6 bases). From germline, CDR1 is SQVTM and CDR2 ANQGSEA. This CDR3 has 15 residues. Between the trimmed V and J ends, which lost 6 bases and 2 bases, there was a span of 18 bases. Written as DNA, the CDR3 is TGCAGCGTGGTTATCCGGGACATTTACACAGATACGCAGTATTTT. It is translated as CSVVIRDIYTDTQYF.

The chain couples TRBV10-3 to TRBJ2-7; 9 nucleotides line up with TRBD1. The V and J ends lost 9 bases and 3 bases, in that order; junction bases with no gene match: 12. Germline V lookup: CDR1 ENHRY, CDR2 SYGVKD. The CDR3 length is 15 residues. CDR3: CAIQLTGGASYEQYF. In DNA, the CDR3 is TGTGCCATTCAACTCACAGGGGGCGCGAGCTACGAGCAGTACTTC.

The chain is built from TRBV9 and TRBJ2-2; the match to TRBD2 covers 8 bases. J lost 1 base, V lost 1 base, and 3 bases had no gene match. This CDR3 comprises 16 residues. Germline V lookup: CDR1 SGDLS, CDR2 YYNGEE. The DNA for the CDR3 is TGTGCCAGCAGCGTAACGGCGGGGGGGAACACCGGGGAGCTGTTTTTT. Amino acid sequence: CASSVTAGGNTGELFF.

This clone appeared a single time. The chain has TRBV6-6 and TRBJ2-1; 7 bases map to TRBD1. The CDR3 runs 15 residues. Per the germline V gene, CDR1 is MNHNY and CDR2 is SVGAGI (reference sequence). V lost 6 bases, J lost 3 bases, and 8 bases stayed unmatched. Here the CDR3 DNA reads TGTGCCAGCAGCCCCGGGCCAGGGGGCTACAATGAGCAGTTCTTC. It yields the protein CASSPGPGGYNEQFF.

This clone was counted once. The chain employs TRBV2 and TRBJ2-1; TRBD1 matches at 9 bases. Germline CDR1 reads SNHLY; CDR2 reads FYNNEI. The length of the CDR3 is 15 residues. V shed 6 bases and J 0 bases; nucleotides not matched to a gene: 3. The CDR3 sequence: CASSPDRGSYNEQFF. The CDR3 region has the DNA TGTGCCAGCAGCCCGGACAGGGGCTCCTACAATGAGCAGTTCTTC.

This chain uses TRBV4-3 with TRBJ1-2; D is perhaps TRBD1 (5 bases). The CDR3 runs to 15 residues. Germline-derived CDR1 and CDR2 are LGHNA and YSLEER. The ends were cut back, 1 base at V and 8 bases at J, with 17 bases in the middle. CDR3 protein: CASSQGGSGGWGYTF. CDR3 sequence (DNA): TGCGCCAGCAGCCAAGGGGGTTCGGGGGGATGGGGCTACACCTTC.

This rearrangement joins TRBV10-3 to TRBJ1-2; TRBD1 is a possible D gene (5 bases). Germline V gives CDR1 ENHRY, CDR2 SYGVKD. V lost 3 bases, J lost 3 bases, and 8 bases lay in between. The CDR3 extends over 13 amino acids. The CDR3 loop reads CAISDSRDYGYTF. In nucleotides, the CDR3 is TGTGCCATCAGTGATAGCAGGGACTATGGCTACACCTTC.

V is TRBV7-2 and J is TRBJ2-7; D is unclear. Germline values: CDR1 SGHTA, CDR2 FQGNSA. Deletions cut 3 bases from V and 2 bases from J, with 14 bases between. This CDR3 is built from 15 residues. The CDR3 sequence is CASSFVARAPYEQYF. CDR3 nucleotides: TGTGCCAGCAGCTTCGTGGCTAGAGCTCCCTACGAGCAGTACTTC. Full variable domain (rest looked up from reference TRBV7-2 and TRBJ2-7): GAGVSQSPSNKVTEKGKDVELRCDPISGHTALYWYRQSLGQGLEFLIYFQGNSAPDKSGLPSDRFSAERTGGSVSTLTIQRTQQEDSAVYLCASSFVARAPYEQYFGPGTRLTVT.